This T cell receptor (beta chain) was found in a study of cytomegalovirus exposure and HLA in healthy donors. Notes on the study in general: Fewer N-insertions (relative to the approximately 700-donor mean) were reportedly seen in an Asian-associated ancestry cluster in a later analysis.

The PCR employed 60 Vbeta primers together with 13 Jbeta primers. Assay used: immunoSEQ multiplex PCR; TCRdb lists only in-frame clones, some missing. The data contain about 110,000 clones, approximately 79% of them singletons. A remark on this clone: What it recognizes is unknown.

The CDR3 is made up of 14 amino acids. Germline V gene sequence: CDR1 SEHNR, CDR2 FQNEAQ (reference sequence). Germline trimming cut 5 bases from V and 7 bases from J; bases unmatched to any gene: 8. Though nominally healthy at sampling, donors likely had unrecorded immune exposures. This clonotype was sampled from a man younger than 45 in good health and CMV-seropositive. This chain joins TRBV7-9 and TRBJ2-4; TRBD2 matches at 7 bases. Sequencing was carried out using PBMCs. CDR3 bases: TGTGCCAGCAGCCCGTGGGACGGGGGGAACATTCAGTACTTC. This gives the protein CASSPWDGGNIQYF.